This passage covers 28 T cell receptor beta chains from one sample sequenced in a study of blood T cell repertoires in COVID-19. TCRdb's table, derived via immunoSEQ multiplex PCR, lists solely in-frame clones and lacks some. Of tens of thousands of clones in the sample, around four fifths were seen once. The sample comprised peripheral blood. The origin of the receptors is a man between 50 and 59 years old with acute or convalescent COVID-19.

This clone came up a few times. This chain joins TRBV28 and TRBJ1-4; TRBD1 matches at 7 bases. Trimming took 5 bases from V and 3 from J; bases not matched to a gene: 6. From germline, CDR1 is MDHEN and CDR2 SYDVKM. The CDR3 runs to 15 residues. The CDR3 nucleotides are TGTGCCAGCAGTAGGGGGCGAGGGTCTAATGAAAAACTGTTTTTT. As protein: CASSRGRGSNEKLFF.

This clone was picked up one time. The chain couples TRBV19 to TRBJ1-1, with 7 bases aligning to TRBD1. Germline-derived CDR1 and CDR2 are LNHDA and SQIVND (reference sequence). The trim removed 5 bases at V and 1 base at J, leaving 1 base unmatched. This CDR3 spans 13 amino acids. The CDR3 here is CASSDRANTEAFF. For the CDR3, the DNA is TGTGCCAGTAGTGACAGGGCGAACACTGAAGCTTTCTTT. Filled out from reference TRBV19 and TRBJ1-1, the complete variable domain reads DGGITQSPKYLFRKEGQNVTLSCEQNLNHDAMYWYRQDPGQGLRLIYYSQIVNDFQKGDIAEGYSVSREKKESFPLTVTSAQKNPTAFYLCASSDRANTEAFFGQGTRLTVV.

The rearrangement joins TRBV7-6 to TRBJ1-2, with D possibly TRBD1 on 5 matching bases. The CDR3 runs 16 residues. Germline V lookup: CDR1 SGHVS, CDR2 FNYEAQ. V was cut by 0 bases and J by 5 bases, with 16 bases left in between. CDR3 protein: CASSLAAGRGEYGYTF. The DNA of the CDR3 is TGTGCCAGCAGCTTAGCAGCAGGTAGGGGTGAGTATGGCTACACCTTC. The variable domain in full, with the rest retrieved from reference TRBV7-6 and TRBJ1-2, is GAGVSQSPRYKVTKRGQDVALRCDPISGHVSLYWYRQALGQGPEFLTYFNYEAQQDKSGLPNDRFSAERPEGSISTLTIQRTEQRDSAMYRCASSLAAGRGEYGYTFGSGTRLTVV.

The chain employs TRBV28 and TRBJ2-3, with D perhaps matching TRBD1 (5 bases). Germline lookup yields CDR1 MDHEN and CDR2 SYDVKM. The CDR3 sequence is 15 residues long. V lost 5 bases and J lost 5, with 17 bases in between. The CDR3 spells CASSVQDGSEDTQYF. The CDR3 region has the DNA TGTGCCAGCAGTGTACAGGACGGATCGGAAGATACGCAGTATTTT.

The chain recombines TRBV6-4 with TRBJ1-1, with D unclear. Germline assignment: CDR1 MRHNA and CDR2 SNTAGT. The V end lost 0 bases, the J end lost 0 bases, and 5 bases lay between the germline ends. The CDR3 runs to 14 residues. DNA of the CDR3: TGTGCCAGCAGTGACTCGCCGGTGAACACTGAAGCTTTCTTT. It codes for CASSDSPVNTEAFF.

The chain carries TRBV6-5 and TRBJ1-2; D gene ambiguous. V shed 7 bases and J shed 7 bases, with 10 bases lying between them. Germline CDR1 MNHEY, CDR2 SVGAGI. CDR3 size: 11 residues. This CDR3 reads CASTPGVGYTF. The CDR3 DNA reads TGTGCCAGCACCCCCGGGGTTGGCTACACCTTC.

The V and J genes are TRBV7-2 and TRBJ1-6; TRBD1 agrees at 8 bases. The CDR3 covers 14 residues. J was trimmed by 7 bases and V by 4 bases; bases with no gene match: 3. The germline CDR1 and CDR2 sequences are SGHTA and FQGNSA. The CDR3: CASSSRTGNSPLHF. The CDR3 bases are TGTGCCAGCAGCTCCCGGACAGGGAATTCACCCCTCCACTTT.

The rearrangement links TRBV6-2 or TRBV6-3 to TRBJ2-2; the match to TRBD2 covers 13 bases. The V gene's germline CDR1 is MNHEY and CDR2 SVGEGT. J was trimmed by 6 bases and V by 5 bases; bases with no gene match: 6. This CDR3 contains 16 residues. The CDR3 loop is CASSTLAGGAAGELFF. For the CDR3, the DNA is TGTGCCAGCAGTACACTAGCGGGAGGGGCGGCCGGGGAGCTGTTTTTT.

The chain uses TRBV7-2 and TRBJ1-1; D remains unclear. Per germline, CDR1 SGHTA and CDR2 FQGNSA. Trimming shortened V by 5 bases and J by 0 bases, and 13 bases separated the two germline ends. CDR3 size: 15 residues. The CDR3 bases are TGTGCCAGCAGCCCGATCCCCGGGGTGAACACTGAAGCTTTCTTT. Protein: CASSPIPGVNTEAFF.

The chain recombines TRBV7-2 with TRBJ2-3, with 9 bases that match TRBD2. Per germline, CDR1 SGHTA and CDR2 FQGNSA. The CDR3 is 15 amino acids. Trimming at V came to 5 bases and at J to 2 bases, leaving 5 bases not matched to a gene. CDR3 DNA sequence: TGTGCCAGCAGCCCCCTAGCGGGGTTCACAGATACGCAGTATTTT. Translating gives CASSPLAGFTDTQYF.

The chain carries TRBV3-1 (or the pseudogene TRBV3-2) and TRBJ1-1; D is uncertain. This CDR3 has 12 residues. The V gene's germline CDR1 is LGHDT and CDR2 YNNKEL (reference sequence). The germline V and J ends were trimmed by 0 bases and 14 bases, with 13 bases remaining between them. The CDR3 region has the DNA TGTGCCAGCAGCCAAGATCTCAGGTTAGAATTCTTT. This codes for CASSQDLRLEFF.

This chain connects TRBV6-6 to TRBJ2-1; 8 bases line up with TRBD2. J gave up 9 bases and V 1 base, and 11 bases lay outside the gene matches. This CDR3 contains 16 residues. Germline V CDR1 and CDR2: MNHNY, SVGAGI (reference sequence). The CDR3 loop reads CASSYFSSGPRGEQFF. CDR3 in DNA: TGTGCCAGCAGTTACTTTTCTAGCGGGCCCAGGGGTGAGCAGTTCTTC.

V gene TRBV6-5 combines with J gene TRBJ2-1; 7 bases are a match to TRBD2. CDR1 and CDR2 from the germline V gene are MNHEY and SVGAGI. The trim removed 10 bases at V and 2 bases at J, leaving 8 bases unmatched. This CDR3 has 14 amino acids. CDR3 in amino acids: CAIRTGTTYNEQFF. As DNA, the CDR3 is TGTGCCATCCGAACCGGGACTACCTACAATGAGCAGTTCTTC.

CDR3 DNA: TGCGCCAGCAGCCCCTTGACAGGGGGCAATCAGCCCCAGCATTTT. Protein: CASSPLTGGNQPQHF. This chain connects TRBV5-1 to TRBJ1-5, with 8 bases matching TRBD1. The CDR3 runs 15 residues. Germline V gene sequence: CDR1 SGHRS, CDR2 YFSETQ. The V segment lost 4 bases and the J segment 2 bases; nucleotides outside the gene matches: 5.

The chain employs TRBV11-2 and TRBJ1-1; D is possibly TRBD1 (6 bases). The CDR3 loop spans 16 amino acids. Germline-derived CDR1 and CDR2 are SGHAT and FQNNGV. With 0 bases removed from V and 4 bases from J, the gap between germline ends came to 15 bases. DNA of the CDR3: TGTGCCAGCAGCTTAGATAGGCAGGGGTGGGCCACTGAAGCTTTCTTT. Its protein is CASSLDRQGWATEAFF.

The chain couples TRBV28 to TRBJ2-1; TRBD2 matches 9 bases. CDR3 length: 15 amino acids. J was trimmed by 6 bases and V by 5 bases; bases with no gene match: 8. In germline, CDR1 is MDHEN, CDR2 SYDVKM. The CDR3 reads CASSATSGLSNEQFF. The DNA of the CDR3 is TGTGCCAGCAGTGCCACTAGCGGGCTCAGCAATGAGCAGTTCTTC.

The chain has TRBV28 and TRBJ2-2; D gene unclear. Trimming shortened V by 5 bases and J by 8 bases, and 9 bases separated the two germline ends. From germline, CDR1 is MDHEN and CDR2 SYDVKM. CDR3 length: 12 residues. The CDR3 DNA follows: TGTGCCAGCAGTCCTAGGATAGGGGAGCTGTTTTTT. Translated, it gives CASSPRIGELFF.

The CDR3 is CASSPGGSTGTGELFF. The CDR3 DNA follows: TGCGCCAGCAGCCCGGGTGGCTCTACGGGGACCGGGGAGCTGTTTTTT. The V gene is TRBV5-1, the J gene TRBJ2-2; D is perhaps TRBD2 (5 bases). The V end was cut by 4 bases, the J end by 5 bases, with 18 bases between. Germline-derived CDR1 and CDR2 are SGHRS and YFSETQ. This CDR3 has 16 residues.

This clone was counted once. The chain carries TRBV28 and TRBJ2-7, with D possibly being TRBD1 (9 bases). The CDR3 sequence is 17 residues long. The germline V gene encodes CDR1 MDHEN and CDR2 SYDVKM. V lost 8 bases, J lost 3 bases, and 26 bases lay in between. The CDR3 sequence is CASLRGGQGAKGYEQYF. CDR3 coding DNA: TGTGCCAGCCTCCGGGGGGGACAGGGTGCAAAGGGCTACGAGCAGTACTTC.

This chain connects TRBV7-2 to TRBJ2-5, with D perhaps matching TRBD1 (5 bases). Between the trimmed V and J ends, which lost 2 bases and 5 bases, there was a span of 9 bases. This CDR3 contains 13 residues. In germline, CDR1 is SGHTA, CDR2 FQGNSA. The CDR3 nucleotides are TGTGCCAGCAGCTTATCAGGGTTGGAGACCCAGTACTTC. This gives the protein CASSLSGLETQYF.

This chain joins TRBV9 and TRBJ2-5; the match to TRBD2 covers 8 bases. Germline V lookup: CDR1 SGDLS, CDR2 YYNGEE. The CDR3 spans 17 residues. V trimming: 0 bases; J trimming: 4 bases; junction bases outside the gene matches: 11. CDR3 coding DNA: TGTGCCAGCAGCGTAGCCGCAGCGGGGGCCCTCGGAGAGACCCAGTACTTC. It codes for CASSVAAAGALGETQYF. Using reference TRBV9 and TRBJ2-5 for the parts outside the CDR3, the full variable domain is DSGVTQTPKHLITATGQRVTLRCSPRSGDLSVYWYQQSLDQGLQFLIQYYNGEERAKGNILERFSAQQFPDLHSELNLSSLELGDSALYFCASSVAAAGALGETQYFGPGTRLLVL.

This clone was counted once. The chain has TRBV6-5 and TRBJ2-4, with D possibly being TRBD2 (5 bases). Germline assignment: CDR1 MNHEY and CDR2 SVGAGI. V gave up 2 bases and J gave up 6 bases, with 8 bases separating them. This CDR3 comprises 13 residues. The CDR3 region has the DNA TGTGCCAGCAGTTACGGGGAGAGAAACATTCAGTACTTC. It translates to CASSYGERNIQYF.

This chain uses TRBV3-1 (or the pseudogene TRBV3-2) with TRBJ1-4; no clear D gene. Trimming took off 1 base at V and 0 bases at J, with 6 bases between the two ends. This CDR3 has 15 residues. Germline CDR1 reads LGHDT; CDR2 reads YNNKEL (reference sequence). This chain's CDR3 is CASSQASATNEKLFF. Here the CDR3 DNA reads TGTGCCAGCAGCCAAGCCAGTGCAACTAATGAAAAACTGTTTTTT.

The chain recombines TRBV29-1 with TRBJ2-7; 7 positions match TRBD1. Per germline, CDR1 SQVTM and CDR2 ANQGSEA. The V and J ends lost 6 bases and 3 bases, in that order; junction bases with no gene match: 8. CDR3 length equals 13 residues. This CDR3 is CSVRTGDGYEQYF. CDR3 DNA: TGCAGCGTGAGGACAGGTGATGGCTACGAGCAGTACTTC.

The rearrangement uses TRBV4-1 and TRBJ2-7, with D maybe TRBD1 (7 bases). V lost 0 bases, J lost 7 bases, and 16 bases lay in between. This CDR3 contains 15 residues. Germline V CDR1 and CDR2: MGHRA, YSYEKL. The CDR3 sequence is CASSQEGGGTREQYF. CDR3 DNA sequence: TGCGCCAGCAGCCAAGAAGGAGGGGGCACGCGGGAGCAGTACTTC.

The rearrangement joins TRBV5-1 to TRBJ2-3; TRBD2 matches 8 bases. The CDR3 loop spans 15 amino acids. With 2 bases clipped from V and 3 bases from J, the junction kept 5 bases outside the gene matches. Germline V gene data show CDR1 as SGHRS and CDR2 as YFSETQ. This chain's CDR3 is CASSFQAGVTDTQYF. The CDR3 DNA reads as TGCGCCAGCAGCTTCCAAGCGGGAGTAACAGATACGCAGTATTTT.

V gene TRBV7-9 combines with J gene TRBJ2-3, with 7 bases that match TRBD2. The germline V gene encodes CDR1 SEHNR and CDR2 FQNEAQ (reference sequence). Trimming took 4 bases from V and 3 from J; bases not matched to a gene: 16. CDR3 length equals 18 residues. The CDR3 protein is CASSSPRGSGTLTDTQYF. CDR3 coding DNA: TGTGCCAGCAGCTCACCTCGGGGGAGCGGGACCTTGACAGATACGCAGTATTTT.

The gene calls are TRBV19 and TRBJ2-7; perhaps TRBD1 as D (6 bases). Trimming left V 9 bases short and J 6 bases short, with 21 bases between. CDR1 LNHDA and CDR2 SQIVND come from the germline V gene (reference sequence). The CDR3 sequence is 14 residues long. The CDR3 protein is CASKTGTRIGEQYF. The DNA of the CDR3 is TGTGCCAGCAAAACAGGGACCCGAATTGGCGAGCAGTACTTC.